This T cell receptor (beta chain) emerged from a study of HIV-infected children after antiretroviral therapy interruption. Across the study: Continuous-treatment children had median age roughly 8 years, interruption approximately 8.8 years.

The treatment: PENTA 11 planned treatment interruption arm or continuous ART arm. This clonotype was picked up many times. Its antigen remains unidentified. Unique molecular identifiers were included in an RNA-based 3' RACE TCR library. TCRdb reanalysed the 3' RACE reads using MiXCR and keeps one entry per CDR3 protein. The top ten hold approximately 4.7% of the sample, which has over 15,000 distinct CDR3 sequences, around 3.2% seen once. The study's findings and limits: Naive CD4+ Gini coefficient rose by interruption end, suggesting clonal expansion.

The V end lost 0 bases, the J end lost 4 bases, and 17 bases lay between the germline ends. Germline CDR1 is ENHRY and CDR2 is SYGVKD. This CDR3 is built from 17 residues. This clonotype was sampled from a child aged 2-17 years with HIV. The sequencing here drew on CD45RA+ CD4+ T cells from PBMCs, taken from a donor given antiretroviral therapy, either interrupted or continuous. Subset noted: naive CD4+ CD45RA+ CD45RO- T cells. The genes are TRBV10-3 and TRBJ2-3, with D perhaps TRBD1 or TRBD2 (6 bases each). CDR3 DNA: TGTGCCATCAGTGAGTCGGGGAGGAACGGGGGCCCAGATACGCAGTATTTT. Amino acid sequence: CAISESGRNGGPDTQYF.